The 14 T cell receptor beta chains listed next were all sequenced from one sample in a study of T cell responses to AZD1222 COVID-19 vaccine. Some clones are missing from TCRdb's copy, which holds only in-frame ones; the method was immunoSEQ multiplex PCR. Here the sample spans 40,000 to 45,000 clones, approximately 83% being singletons. Sample: peripheral blood, taken on day 0 of AZD1222 vaccination. These receptors were taken from an adult in good health.

The chain is built from TRBV5-1 and TRBJ2-7; no definite D call. Trimming pared 2 bases from V and 6 bases from J, leaving 12 bases between. Germline V gene lookup returns CDR1 SGHRS and CDR2 YFSETQ. The CDR3 sequence is 13 residues long. CDR3 in amino acids: CASSFAADSEQYF. The CDR3, as DNA: TGCGCCAGCAGCTTTGCGGCAGATTCCGAGCAGTACTTC.

The rearrangement uses TRBV29-1 and TRBJ2-3, with 9 bases lining up with TRBD1. V lost 4 bases and J lost 0; bases outside the gene matches: 5. Germline CDR1 reads SQVTM; CDR2 reads ANQGSEA. This CDR3 contains 15 residues. CDR3 region: CSVGTGGGSTDTQYF. The CDR3 coding sequence is TGCAGCGTTGGCACAGGGGGCGGAAGCACAGATACGCAGTATTTT.

The CDR3 here is CASSQVISNQPQHF. CDR3 DNA: TGCGCCAGCAGCCAAGTGATTAGCAATCAGCCCCAGCATTTT. The chain links TRBV4-3 to TRBJ1-5; D call uncertain. Trimming took 1 base from V and 0 from J, leaving 4 bases between them. Germline V CDR1 and CDR2: LGHNA, YSLEER. The CDR3 extends over 14 amino acids.

This chain joins TRBV7-9 and TRBJ1-6, with unresolved D. The V and J ends lost 5 bases and 10 bases respectively, with 15 bases between them. This CDR3 region has 14 residues. Germline CDR1 and CDR2: SEHNR and FQNEAQ (reference sequence). CDR3 amino acids: CASSDRTQYSPLHF. CDR3 coding DNA: TGTGCCAGCAGCGACCGGACCCAATACTCACCCCTCCACTTT.

The chain employs TRBV11-2 and TRBJ1-2; D may be TRBD1 (5 bases). The CDR3 is made up of 14 amino acids. Trimming removed 1 base from V and 5 bases from J, with 11 bases in between. CDR1 is SGHAT and CDR2 is FQNNGV in the germline V gene. The CDR3 sequence: CASSLVPGEYGYTF. For the CDR3, the DNA is TGTGCCAGCAGCTTAGTCCCGGGGGAGTATGGCTACACCTTC.

This clone has just one count. The chain is built from TRBV10-2 and TRBJ1-1, with D tentatively TRBD1 (6 bases). CDR3 length equals 13 residues. Germline CDR1 reads WSHSY; CDR2 reads SAAADI. Trimming pared 6 bases from V and 1 base from J, leaving 9 bases between. CDR3 coding DNA: TGCGCCAGCAGAGGGGGAGGGAACACTGAAGCTTTCTTT. Encoded protein: CASRGGGNTEAFF.

The rearrangement links TRBV4-1 to TRBJ2-1; no reliable D call. Germline CDR1 reads MGHRA; CDR2 reads YSYEKL. The ends were cut back, 1 base at V and 0 bases at J, with 13 bases in the middle. This CDR3 has 17 amino acids. The CDR3 coding sequence is TGCGCCAGCAGCCAAGCCCATATCTTGAGCTCCTACAATGAGCAGTTCTTC. The encoded protein is CASSQAHILSSYNEQFF.

The chain has TRBV5-1 and TRBJ2-1; D might be TRBD1 (6 bases). CDR1 SGHRS and CDR2 YFSETQ come from the germline V gene. The CDR3 has 14 residues. The V end lost 2 bases, the J end lost 1 base, and 7 bases lay between the germline ends. The CDR3 loop reads CASSLRGSYNEQFF. DNA for the CDR3: TGCGCCAGCAGCTTAAGGGGGTCCTACAATGAGCAGTTCTTC.

The rearrangement uses TRBV19 and TRBJ1-6, with TRBD1 matching over 7 bases. This CDR3 has 14 amino acids. V was pared by 5 bases and J by 9 bases, with 7 bases of the junction left unmatched. Germline values: CDR1 LNHDA, CDR2 SQIVND (reference sequence). The CDR3 loop reads CASSPRQGGSPLHF. For the CDR3, the DNA is TGTGCCAGTAGTCCAAGACAGGGAGGTTCACCCCTCCACTTT.

The chain uses TRBV7-2 and TRBJ1-2, with 7 bases that match TRBD1. V gave up 5 bases and J gave up 5 bases; unmatched junction bases: 5. The CDR3 totals 13 residues. Germline V gene sequence: CDR1 SGHTA, CDR2 FQGNSA. This CDR3 is CASSPDRVYGYTF. CDR3 in DNA: TGTGCCAGCAGCCCCGACAGGGTTTATGGCTACACCTTC.

This clone is a singleton in its sample. J is TRBJ1-5 and V is TRBV19; no clear D gene. This CDR3 is 16 amino acids long. Germline loops: CDR1 LNHDA, CDR2 SQIVND (reference sequence). V was trimmed by 1 base and J by 0 bases, leaving 10 bases between them. The DNA of the CDR3 is TGTGCCAGTAGTATAGTCGGGCAGTTTAGCAATCAGCCCCAGCATTTT. This sequence encodes CASSIVGQFSNQPQHF.

The chain uses TRBV4-3 and TRBJ2-7; 11 positions agree with TRBD2. This CDR3 is 19 amino acids long. The J segment lost 2 bases and the V segment lost 4 bases, leaving 16 bases of the junction unmatched. The germline gives CDR1 LGHNA, CDR2 YSLEER. The CDR3 bases are TGCGCCAGCAGCCGAACCGCCCTTACTGGGACTAGCGGAACCTACGAGCAGTACTTC. Amino acid sequence: CASSRTALTGTSGTYEQYF.

V usage is TRBV7-2 and J usage is TRBJ2-5, with 9 bases identical to TRBD1. The J segment lost 4 bases and the V segment lost 5 bases, leaving 5 bases of the junction unmatched. This CDR3 has 14 residues. Germline CDR1 and CDR2: SGHTA and FQGNSA. This CDR3 reads CASSNRQGGETQYF. As DNA, the CDR3 is TGTGCCAGCAGCAACCGACAGGGGGGAGAGACCCAGTACTTC.

This sequence joins TRBV5-4 and TRBJ1-3; D possibly corresponds to TRBD1 (5 bases). The CDR3 consists of 14 residues. Germline V lookup: CDR1 SGHNT, CDR2 YYREEE (reference sequence). Trimming pared 2 bases from V and 2 bases from J, leaving 8 bases between. The CDR3 sequence is CASSLGGAGNTIYF. For the CDR3, the DNA is TGTGCCAGCAGCTTAGGAGGGGCTGGAAACACCATATATTTT.